This section outlines one TCR beta chain sequence together with its context. Its target is unknown. Antigen-specific CD4+ T cells were first expanded with viral peptide pools by the ViraFEST assay and only then sequenced. The authors isolated CD4+ T cells after less than eleven days of culture. It was two doses of either the BNT162b2 or mRNA-1273 vaccine that participants received. This entry comes from a study of vaccination effects on CD4 cells after COVID-19. The length of the CDR3 is 15 residues. Germline CDR1 SSHAT, CDR2 FNYEAQ (reference sequence). The V end was cut by 3 bases, the J end by 0 bases, with 11 bases between. TCRdb keeps only in-frame clones here, not all; method: immunoSEQ multiplex PCR. Of more than 40,000 clones in the sample, over 60% were seen once.

Source: CD4+ T cells from PBMCs cultured with HCoV-OC43 spike peptides, taken after COVID-19 vaccination. The sample's subset: HCoV-OC43 spike overlapping peptide pool stimulation. The chain carries TRBV7-7 and TRBJ2-5; D possibly corresponds to TRBD1 (5 bases). The TCR was taken from a human donor who received a COVID-19 vaccine. The CDR3 spells CASSFGRVYQETQYF. CDR3 in DNA: TGTGCCAGCAGCTTCGGCAGGGTTTACCAAGAGACCCAGTACTTC.